Only a few counts were recorded for the clone carrying this T cell receptor (beta chain). This CDR3 comprises 20 residues. TCRdb re-derived calls from the 5' RACE reads in MiXCR, one entry per CDR3 protein. The data show around 58,000 distinct CDR3 sequences, less than 20% seen once. The data were obtained in a study of HIV-infected patients and healthy controls. This TCR was sampled from a human donor in good health. Input material: CD4+ T cells from blood. J is TRBJ1-1 and V is TRBV21-1; whether TRBD1, the table's D call, matches the DNA was not checked. TRBV21-1 is a pseudogene segment. The CDR3 nucleotides are TGTGCCAGCAGCAAAAAACCCCGGTTGAGATGTTCGCCCATGAACACTGAAGCTTTCTTT. Protein: CASSKKPRLRCSPMNTEAFF.